The 18 T cell receptor beta chains given below trace back to one sample, sequenced in a study of neurological immune-mediated disorders. TCRdb analysed the 5' RACE reads with MiXCR anew, one entry per CDR3 protein. The sample shows about 90,000 distinct CDR3 sequences, about 13% of them seen only once. Time point of the sample: longitudinal time-point 2. The material sequenced was PBMCs. All receptors derive from a female donor with HTLV-1-associated myelopathy (HAM/TSP).

This clonotype was recorded at least ten times. J is TRBJ2-2 and V is TRBV12-3 or TRBV12-4; the D gene is possibly TRBD2 (5 bases). This CDR3 has 14 amino acids. Trimming took off 6 bases at V and 2 bases at J, with 10 bases between the two ends. The CDR3 region is CASSPGFNTGELFF. DNA of the CDR3: TGTGCCAGCAGCCCGGGGTTTAACACCGGGGAGCTGTTTTTT.

As regards this clonotype: This sequence may be a read error, since a much larger clone differs from it by one base. V usage is TRBV4-1 and J usage is TRBJ2-7, with 7 bases aligning to TRBD1. The CDR3 has 14 residues. Germline CDR1 is MGHRA and CDR2 is YSYEKL. The V and J ends lost 5 bases and 9 bases, in that order; junction bases with no gene match: 13. CDR3 sequence (DNA): TGCGCCAGCAGCTTGACAGGGAAGTCAGACGTGCAGTACTTC. It specifies CASSLTGKSDVQYF.

By sample fraction, this clonotype is medium-sized. The V and J genes are TRBV7-9 and TRBJ2-4; TRBD2 matches 12 bases. The V gene's germline CDR1 is SEHNR and CDR2 FQNEAQ (reference sequence). CDR3 length: 18 amino acids. After removal of 5 bases from V and 3 bases from J, the junction contained 11 bases not matched to a gene. Written as DNA, the CDR3 is TGTGCCAGCAGCGCCGCAACTAGCGGGGGGACTGGCAAAAACATTCAGTACTTC. This gives the protein CASSAATSGGTGKNIQYF.

The J gene is TRBJ2-1, the V gene TRBV5-1; no firm D call. This CDR3 has 17 amino acids. Germline assignment: CDR1 SGHRS and CDR2 YFSETQ. The V gene lost 1 base and the J gene lost 0 bases, with 14 bases spanning the gap. Here the CDR3 reads CASSLYPGRSSYNEQFF. The CDR3 DNA follows: TGCGCCAGCAGCTTGTATCCGGGTCGGAGCTCCTACAATGAGCAGTTCTTC.

This clonotype showed up many times. CDR3 DNA: TGTGCCAGCAGCGGACAGATGAACACCGGGGAGCTGTTTTTT. This translates into CASSGQMNTGELFF. V gene TRBV6-5 combines with J gene TRBJ2-2; D might be TRBD1 (6 bases). Trimming removed 6 bases from V and 1 base from J, with 9 bases in between. Germline V gene sequence: CDR1 MNHEY, CDR2 SVGAGI. This CDR3 has 14 residues.

This clonotype was seen many times. V and J are TRBV5-1 and TRBJ2-1; 10 bases line up with TRBD2. V lost 5 bases to trimming and J lost 4 bases; unmatched junction nucleotides: 6. Germline assignment: CDR1 SGHRS and CDR2 YFSETQ. There are 15 residues in the CDR3. CDR3 DNA: TGCGCCAGCAGGTCTAGCGGGGGCCAATACAATGAGCAGTTCTTC. Translation gives CASRSSGGQYNEQFF.

This clonotype was counted at least ten times. The rearrangement links TRBV29-1 to TRBJ1-2, with 7 bases fitting TRBD1. The germline gives CDR1 SQVTM, CDR2 ANQGSEA. The CDR3 spans 13 residues. V gave up 6 bases and J gave up 0 bases; unmatched junction bases: 4. The DNA for the CDR3 is TGCAGCGTCGCGGGACAGTCTAACTATGGCTACACCTTC. This translates into CSVAGQSNYGYTF.

This clonotype has at least ten counts. The chain recombines TRBV5-6 with TRBJ1-1; possible D gene TRBD1, 6 bases. The CDR3 length is 14 residues. Germline assignment: CDR1 SGHDT and CDR2 YYEEEE. Between the trimmed V and J ends, which lost 1 base and 4 bases, there was a span of 11 bases. Here the CDR3 reads CASSLLTGRTEAFF. CDR3 coding DNA: TGTGCCAGCAGCTTGCTCACAGGGCGCACTGAAGCTTTCTTT.

This clonotype was found a few times. The CDR3 coding sequence is TGCAGTGCTAGGACGGGACAGGGCTACGAGCAGTACTTC. It is translated as CSARTGQGYEQYF. The V call is TRBV20-1, the J call TRBJ2-7; TRBD1 aligns across 9 bases. Germline values: CDR1 DFQATT, CDR2 SNEGSKA (reference sequence). This CDR3 has 13 amino acids. V lost 3 bases and J lost 3; bases outside the gene matches: 3.

There are many counts of this clonotype. CDR3 protein: CASSYRQGGSPLHF. The DNA for the CDR3 is TGTGCCAGCAGTTACCGACAGGGTGGTTCACCCCTCCACTTT. The genes are TRBV6-5 and TRBJ1-6, with 7 bases matching TRBD1. V was pared by 2 bases and J by 9 bases, with 4 bases of the junction left unmatched. The CDR3 runs to 14 residues. Germline loops: CDR1 MNHEY, CDR2 SVGAGI.

This clonotype was counted many times. The rearrangement uses TRBV20-1 and TRBJ2-3; the match to TRBD1 covers 10 bases. In germline, CDR1 is DFQATT, CDR2 SNEGSKA (reference sequence). The CDR3 loop spans 14 amino acids. The V gene end was trimmed by 3 bases and the J gene end by 4 bases; junction bases not matched to a gene: 4. DNA of the CDR3: TGCAGTGCTAGGGACAGGGGGTATCCAGATACGCAGTATTTT. Protein: CSARDRGYPDTQYF.

This clonotype was found many times. This rearrangement joins TRBV28 to TRBJ2-1; TRBD2 matches 11 bases. Germline CDR1 is MDHEN and CDR2 is SYDVKM. The CDR3 is 17 amino acids. J was trimmed by 4 bases and V by 4 bases; bases with no gene match: 9. The CDR3 loop reads CASSSWLAGGLYNEQFF. The CDR3 nucleotides read TGTGCCAGCAGTTCCTGGCTAGCGGGGGGCCTATACAATGAGCAGTTCTTC.

This clonotype turned up a few times. This rearrangement joins TRBV3-1 to TRBJ2-1, with 10 bases matching TRBD2. The CDR3 covers 14 residues. The V and J ends lost 7 bases and 4 bases, in that order; junction bases with no gene match: 4. CDR1 is LGHDT and CDR2 is YNNKEL in the germline V gene (reference sequence). CDR3 nucleotide sequence: TGTGCCAGCAAACTAGCGGGGTATTACAATGAGCAGTTCTTC. This translates into CASKLAGYYNEQFF.

This clonotype has ten or more counts. The chain recombines TRBV18 with TRBJ2-3; D tentatively reads TRBD1 or TRBD2 (5 bases each). The CDR3 extends over 17 amino acids. Germline values: CDR1 KGHSH, CDR2 LQKENI. V dropped 2 bases and J dropped 8 bases, with 23 bases sitting between them. In DNA form, the CDR3 reads TGTGCCAGCTCACCAATGGCAGCCCTAACCAGGGCGGGTACGCAGTATTTT. Protein product: CASSPMAALTRAGTQYF.

This clonotype came up many times. The rearrangement uses TRBV11-2 and TRBJ2-7; maybe TRBD1 (6 bases). The germline CDR1 and CDR2 sequences are SGHAT and FQNNGV. This CDR3 comprises 14 residues. V dropped 10 bases and J dropped 0 bases, with 16 bases sitting between them. CDR3 region: CATTDSQGSYEQYF. The CDR3 DNA reads as TGTGCCACCACGGACAGCCAAGGCTCCTACGAGCAGTACTTC.

The table lists this clonotype with many counts. This chain joins TRBV7-9 and TRBJ2-3; 7 bases are shared with TRBD2. Per germline, CDR1 SEHNR and CDR2 FQNEAQ (reference sequence). Germline trimming cut 1 base from V and 0 bases from J; bases unmatched to any gene: 4. There are 16 residues in the CDR3. The CDR3 sequence: CASSLGYGGSTDTQYF. The CDR3 DNA is TGTGCCAGCAGCTTAGGTTACGGGGGGAGCACAGATACGCAGTATTTT.

This rearrangement joins TRBV15 to TRBJ2-7, with D perhaps matching TRBD1 (5 bases). CDR3 length: 15 amino acids. In germline, CDR1 is LNHNV, CDR2 YYDKDF (reference sequence). V lost 0 bases, J lost 0 bases, and 9 bases lay in between. The CDR3, as DNA: TGTGCCACCAGCAGAGATCCAGGGTCCTCCTACGAGCAGTACTTC. Residues: CATSRDPGSSYEQYF.

This clonotype was recorded many times. This chain links TRBV4-1 with TRBJ2-2, with D unclear. Germline values: CDR1 MGHRA, CDR2 YSYEKL. The V end lost 1 base, the J end lost 5 bases, and 5 bases lay between the germline ends. The CDR3 loop spans 13 amino acids. The CDR3 protein is CASSQGATGELFF. The CDR3 DNA reads as TGCGCCAGCAGCCAAGGGGCGACCGGGGAGCTGTTTTTT.